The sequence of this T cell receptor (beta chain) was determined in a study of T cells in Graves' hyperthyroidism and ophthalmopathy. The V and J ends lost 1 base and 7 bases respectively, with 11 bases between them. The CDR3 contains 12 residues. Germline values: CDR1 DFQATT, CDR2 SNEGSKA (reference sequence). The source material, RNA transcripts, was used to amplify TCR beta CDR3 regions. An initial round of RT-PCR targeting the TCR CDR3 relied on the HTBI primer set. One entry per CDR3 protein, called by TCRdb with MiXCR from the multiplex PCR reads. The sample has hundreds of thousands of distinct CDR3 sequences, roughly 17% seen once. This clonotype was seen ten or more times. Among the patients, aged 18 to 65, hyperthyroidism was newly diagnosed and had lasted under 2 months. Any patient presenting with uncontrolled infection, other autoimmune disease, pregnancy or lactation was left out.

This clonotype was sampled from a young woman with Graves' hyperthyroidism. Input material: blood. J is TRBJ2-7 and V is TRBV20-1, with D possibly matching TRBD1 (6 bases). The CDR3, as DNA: TGCAGTGCTAGAGTTTCAGGGGTTGAGCAGTACTTC. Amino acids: CSARVSGVEQYF.